The 8 T cell receptor beta chains presented below share a single source sample, sequenced in a study of beta chain features in type 1 diabetes. The study, taken as a whole, reports: A moderate, significant TCRB CDR3 shortening appeared in type 1 diabetes across four CD4+ subsets.

No antigen is known for these receptors. Expressed TCRB transcripts were sequenced because the entire RNA isolate underwent reverse transcription. The assay was immunoSEQ multiplex PCR, and TCRdb's table has in-frame clones only and misses some. This table has 250,000 to 300,000 clones, roughly 24% appearing once. Specimen: naive CD4+ T cells from blood. The receptors shown here come from a woman between 25 and 40 years old with type 1 diabetes.

On this clone itself: One end of the junction is discordant with germline, which a read error may explain. This sequence joins TRBV15 and TRBJ2-6; D unclear. CDR3 length equals 15 residues. The germline V gene encodes CDR1 LNHNV and CDR2 YYDKDF (reference sequence). CDR3 nucleotides: TGTGCCACCGGCAGGCAGGCTCCTGGGGCCAACGTCCTGACTTTC. This codes for CATGRQAPGANVLTF.

The V call is TRBV9, the J call TRBJ1-2; D perhaps matches TRBD1 (5 bases). V was cut by 0 bases and J by 2 bases, with 11 bases left in between. Germline V gene lookup returns CDR1 SGDLS and CDR2 YYNGEE. This CDR3 comprises 15 residues. The CDR3 is CASSVDAGLNYGYTF. The CDR3 DNA follows: TGTGCCAGCAGCGTAGACGCAGGGTTAAACTATGGCTACACCTTC.

This clone was picked up one time. The chain is built from TRBV6-1 and TRBJ1-2; D gene ambiguous. This CDR3 spans 16 amino acids. Per germline, CDR1 MNHNS and CDR2 SASEGT. Trimming shortened V by 3 bases and J by 4 bases, and 18 bases separated the two germline ends. CDR3 amino acids: CASSEGSPDGSYGYTF. CDR3 coding DNA: TGTGCCAGCAGTGAGGGTAGCCCCGACGGGAGCTATGGCTACACCTTC.

The table lists this clone with a few counts. The rearrangement uses TRBV30 and TRBJ2-7, with a weak D call TRBD2 (6 bases). Germline V CDR1 and CDR2: GTSNPN, SVGIG (reference sequence). The CDR3 extends over 14 amino acids. Trimming removed 0 bases from V and 6 bases from J, with 15 bases in between. CDR3 sequence (DNA): TGTGCCTGGAGTGTACAGGTCGGGGGAGGCGAGCAGTACTTC. Translating gives CAWSVQVGGGEQYF.

This clone occurred a few times. V gene TRBV6-6 combines with J gene TRBJ1-5; D is ambiguous. Trimming shortened V by 8 bases and J by 0 bases, and 11 bases separated the two germline ends. CDR3 length: 14 amino acids. The germline CDR1 and CDR2 sequences are MNHNY and SVGAGI (reference sequence). The CDR3 reads CASFDSHSNQPQHF. As DNA, the CDR3 is TGTGCCAGCTTCGATAGCCATAGCAATCAGCCCCAGCATTTT.

J is TRBJ1-2 and V is TRBV4-1; D is unclear. V dropped 0 bases and J dropped 4 bases, with 12 bases sitting between them. The CDR3 consists of 15 residues. Germline V gene data show CDR1 as MGHRA and CDR2 as YSYEKL. CDR3 sequence (DNA): TGCGCCAGCAGCCAAGACCCCTCGCGGCTCTATGGCTACACCTTC. It encodes CASSQDPSRLYGYTF.

As to this clone: Germline and junction disagree at one end, which may indicate a read error. The chain carries TRBV7-7 and TRBJ2-5, with 15 bases that match TRBD2. Germline V lookup: CDR1 SSHAT, CDR2 FNYEAQ (reference sequence). This CDR3 region has 15 residues. CDR3 protein: CASSWTSGREETQYF. In DNA form, the CDR3 reads TGTGCTAGCAGCTGGACTAGCGGGAGGGAAGAGACCCAGTACTTC.

This clone was detected a few times. Other nucleotide sequences from this sample produce the same CDR3. This chain uses TRBV4-1 with TRBJ2-3, with 9 bases that match TRBD2. The germline gives CDR1 MGHRA, CDR2 YSYEKL. V was clipped by 2 bases and J by 0 bases; unmatched bases: 3. The CDR3 runs to 16 residues. The CDR3 is CASSQPTSGSTDTQYF. CDR3 coding DNA: TGCGCCAGCAGCCAACCGACTAGCGGAAGCACAGATACGCAGTATTTT.